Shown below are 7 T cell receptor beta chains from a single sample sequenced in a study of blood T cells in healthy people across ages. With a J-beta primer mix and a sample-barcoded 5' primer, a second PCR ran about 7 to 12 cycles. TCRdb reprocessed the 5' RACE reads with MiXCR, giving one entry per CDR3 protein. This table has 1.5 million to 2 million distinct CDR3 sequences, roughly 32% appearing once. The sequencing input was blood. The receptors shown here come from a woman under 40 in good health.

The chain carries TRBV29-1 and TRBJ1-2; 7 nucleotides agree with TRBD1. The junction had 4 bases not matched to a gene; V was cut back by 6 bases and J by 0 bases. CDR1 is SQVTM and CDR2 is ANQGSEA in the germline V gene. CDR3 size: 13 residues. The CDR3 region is CSVPGTANYGYTF. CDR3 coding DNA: TGCAGCGTCCCCGGGACAGCTAACTATGGCTACACCTTC.

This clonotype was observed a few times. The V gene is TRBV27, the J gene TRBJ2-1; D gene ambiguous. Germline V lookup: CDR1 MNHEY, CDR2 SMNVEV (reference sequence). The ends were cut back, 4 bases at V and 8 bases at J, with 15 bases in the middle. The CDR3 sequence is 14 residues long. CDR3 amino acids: CASSSTTTSHEQFF. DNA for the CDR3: TGTGCCAGCAGTTCCACAACGACAAGCCATGAGCAGTTCTTC.

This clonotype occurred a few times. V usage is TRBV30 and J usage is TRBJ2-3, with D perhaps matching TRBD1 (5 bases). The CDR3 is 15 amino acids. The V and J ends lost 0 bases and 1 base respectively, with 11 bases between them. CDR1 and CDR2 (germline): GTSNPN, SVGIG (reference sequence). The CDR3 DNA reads TGTGCCTGGAGTGTAAGGAGCAGGGGCACAGATACGCAGTATTTT. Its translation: CAWSVRSRGTDTQYF.

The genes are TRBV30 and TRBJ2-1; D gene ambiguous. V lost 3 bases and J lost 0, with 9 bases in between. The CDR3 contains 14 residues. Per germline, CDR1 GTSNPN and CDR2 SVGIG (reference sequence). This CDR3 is CAWSEWSSYNEQFF. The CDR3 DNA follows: TGTGCCTGGAGCGAATGGAGCTCCTACAATGAGCAGTTCTTC.

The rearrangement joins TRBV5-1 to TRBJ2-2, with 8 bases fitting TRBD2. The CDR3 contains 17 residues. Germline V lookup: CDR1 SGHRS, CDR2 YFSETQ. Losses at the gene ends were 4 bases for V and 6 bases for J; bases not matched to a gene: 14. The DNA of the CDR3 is TGCGCCAGCAGCCGACGTGTGGCCAGCGGGAGAGCCGGGGAGCTGTTTTTT. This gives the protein CASSRRVASGRAGELFF.

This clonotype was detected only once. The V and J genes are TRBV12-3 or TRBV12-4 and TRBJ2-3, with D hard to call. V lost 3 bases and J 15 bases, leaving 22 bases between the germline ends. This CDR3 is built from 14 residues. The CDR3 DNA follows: TGTGCCAGCAGTTTGGCAGTGACCACAGATGCGGAATATTTT. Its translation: CASSLAVTTDAEYF.

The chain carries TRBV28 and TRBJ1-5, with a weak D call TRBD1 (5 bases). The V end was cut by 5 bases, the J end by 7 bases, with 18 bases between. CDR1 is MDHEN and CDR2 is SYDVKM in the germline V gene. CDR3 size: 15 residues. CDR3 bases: TGTGCCAGCAGTCCGCACCGGGGGTTGCACCAGCCCCAGCATTTT. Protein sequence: CASSPHRGLHQPQHF. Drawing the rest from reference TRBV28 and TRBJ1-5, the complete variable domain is DVKVTQSSRYLVKRTGEKVFLECVQDMDHENMFWYRQDPGLGLRLIYFSYDVKMKEKGDIPEGYSVSREKKERFSLILESASTNQTSMYLCASSPHRGLHQPQHFGDGTRLSIL.